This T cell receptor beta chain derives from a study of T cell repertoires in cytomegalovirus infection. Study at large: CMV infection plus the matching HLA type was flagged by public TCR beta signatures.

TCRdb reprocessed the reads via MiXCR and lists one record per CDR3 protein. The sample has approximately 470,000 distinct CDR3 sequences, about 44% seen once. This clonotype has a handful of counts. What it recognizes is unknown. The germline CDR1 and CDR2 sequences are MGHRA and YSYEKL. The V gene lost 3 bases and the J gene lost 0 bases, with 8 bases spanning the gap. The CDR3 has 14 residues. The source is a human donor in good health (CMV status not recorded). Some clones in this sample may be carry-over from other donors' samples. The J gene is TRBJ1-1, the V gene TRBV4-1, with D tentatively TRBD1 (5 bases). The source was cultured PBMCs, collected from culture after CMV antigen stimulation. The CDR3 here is CASSQKTVNTEAFF. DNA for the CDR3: TGCGCCAGCAGCCAGAAGACAGTGAACACTGAAGCTTTCTTT.